This T cell receptor (beta chain) was retrieved from a study of shared T cell receptors in the human thymus. Germline-derived CDR1 and CDR2 are LGHNA and YSLEER. V dropped 0 bases and J dropped 3 bases, with 7 bases sitting between them. The CDR3 runs to 14 residues. The table came from immunoSEQ multiplex PCR; TCRdb's copy has only in-frame clones and leaves some out. The table lists about 400,000 clones, just under 95% of them singletons. The V call is TRBV4-3, the J call TRBJ2-3; D gene unclear. This receptor was taken from a human donor. The sequenced sample was thymocytes. DNA for the CDR3: TGCGCCAGCAGCCAAGATGGCCCGACAGATACGCAGTATTTT. It translates to CASSQDGPTDTQYF.